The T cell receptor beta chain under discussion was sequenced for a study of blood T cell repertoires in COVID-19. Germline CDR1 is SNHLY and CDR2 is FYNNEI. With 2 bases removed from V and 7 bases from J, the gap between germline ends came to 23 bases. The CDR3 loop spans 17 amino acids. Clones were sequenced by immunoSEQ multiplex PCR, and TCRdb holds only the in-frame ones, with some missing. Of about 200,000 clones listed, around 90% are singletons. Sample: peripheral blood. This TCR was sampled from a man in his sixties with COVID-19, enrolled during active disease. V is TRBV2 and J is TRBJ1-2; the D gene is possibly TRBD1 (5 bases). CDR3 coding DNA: TGTGCCAGCAGTGAACGACCGGGACTCCTTACTCTGCGTGGCTACACCTTC. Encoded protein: CASSERPGLLTLRGYTF.